Here is one T cell receptor beta chain with its context. The antigen remains unidentified. Per germline, CDR1 GTSNPN and CDR2 SVGIG (reference sequence). The CDR3 totals 16 residues. Deletions cut 3 bases from V and 3 bases from J, with 19 bases between. The data were obtained in a study of T-cell reconstitution after alpha-beta-depleted transplantation in children. Study conclusions and caveats: Several hundred rapidly expanded clones from non-depleted graft cells reportedly supplied alpha-beta T cells about two months post-transplant. Surviving recipient T cells and thymic progenitors underlay high day-60 TCRbeta diversity in some patients. By one year post-transplant, T-cell counts and diversity largely arose from T cells that were newly produced.

Library preparation (for TCRbeta) was performed with unique molecular identifiers. TCRdb itself ran the PCR reads through MiXCR, one entry per CDR3 protein. The data hold approximately 47,000 distinct CDR3 sequences, with around 56% observed a single time. The chain couples TRBV30 to TRBJ2-3; D not certain. Sequences were derived from peripheral blood, sampled before TCRalphabeta/CD19-depleted stem cell transplant. This TCR was sampled from a boy under two years old with SCID, due to receive a stem cell transplant. The CDR3 spells CAWRMGSNSLTDTQYF. CDR3 coding DNA: TGTGCCTGGAGAATGGGTAGCAATAGTCTTACAGATACGCAGTATTTT.